Included here is one T cell receptor (beta chain) sequence, with context. Its antigen is not identified. V trimming: 7 bases; J trimming: 4 bases; junction bases outside the gene matches: 10. The CDR3 extends over 16 amino acids. Germline V gene sequence: CDR1 LNHDA, CDR2 SQIVND (reference sequence). This entry is derived from a study of cytomegalovirus exposure and HLA in healthy donors. Study as a whole: Early release data held about 85 million unique TCRs from HLA-typed donors.

Notes on the study in general: TCR beta sequences numbering about 17,000 were associated with HLA alleles at 0.05 false discovery rate in a later analysis. The study labeled about 160 TCR beta chains cytomegalovirus-associated. Rarity characterized most TCR sequences, yet some public TCRs appeared in many donors.

PCR amplification relied on 60 Vbeta primers (plus 13 Jbeta primers). Libraries were prepared by immunoSEQ multiplex PCR; TCRdb keeps only in-frame clonotypes and omits some of them. Among approximately 90,000 clones listed, more than 70% were seen once. This rearrangement joins TRBV19 to TRBJ2-1, with 10 bases lining up with TRBD1. The sequencing sample was made of PBMCs. The receptor's source is a man between 25 and 39 years old in good health and CMV-seronegative. The CDR3 is CASNAFGTGVYNEQFF. The DNA of the CDR3 is TGTGCCAGTAACGCCTTCGGGACAGGGGTATACAATGAGCAGTTCTTC.